The 16 T cell receptor beta chains listed next were all sequenced from one sample in a study of T cells in Graves' hyperthyroidism and ophthalmopathy. Researchers amplified the TCR beta CDR3 regions from RNA transcripts. A set of HTBI primers served as the primers for a first-round RT-PCR of the TCR CDR3. TCRdb redid the calling of the multiplex PCR reads with MiXCR, one entry per CDR3 protein. The table records around 500,000 distinct CDR3 sequences, about 15% of them present only once. Sequences were obtained from blood. The receptors were gathered from a woman aged 40 to 49 with Graves' hyperthyroidism.

On this clonotype: Being one base from a much bigger clone, this may be a read error. The chain carries TRBV7-9 and TRBJ2-1; the match to TRBD1 covers 8 bases. The ends lost 4 bases at V and 6 bases at J; junction bases unmatched: 11. This CDR3 region has 16 residues. Germline V gene lookup returns CDR1 SEHNR and CDR2 FQNEAQ (reference sequence). The CDR3 reads CASSSTITQGGNEQFF. The DNA of the CDR3 is TGTGCCAGCAGCTCAACAATTACACAGGGGGGCAATGAGCAGTTCTTC.

This clonotype was recorded many times. V is TRBV28 and J is TRBJ2-3, with 10 nucleotides matching TRBD2. This CDR3 has 17 amino acids. From germline, CDR1 is MDHEN and CDR2 SYDVKM. Unmatched junction bases numbered 8, after V lost 5 bases and J lost 0 bases. The CDR3 bases are TGTGCCAGCAGTCCTCAAGGACTAGCGGAAAGCACAGATACGCAGTATTTT. Its translation is CASSPQGLAESTDTQYF.

In the case of this clonotype: A single base separates this from a much larger clone, so it may be a read error. The chain links TRBV3-1 to TRBJ1-1; the D is unclear. CDR3 size: 15 residues. V dropped 1 base and J dropped 0 bases, with 9 bases sitting between them. Germline V gives CDR1 LGHDT, CDR2 YNNKEL (reference sequence). The CDR3 sequence is CASSQGEIMNTEAFF. CDR3 DNA: TGTGCCAGCAGCCAAGGTGAAATCATGAACACTGAAGCTTTCTTT.

The chain combines TRBV27 with TRBJ2-3; 11 nucleotides align to TRBD2. Losses at the gene ends were 7 bases for V and 5 bases for J; bases not matched to a gene: 8. CDR3 length equals 15 residues. CDR1 and CDR2 from the germline V gene are MNHEY and SMNVEV (reference sequence). CDR3 in amino acids: CASKPLAGVEDTQYF. The CDR3 DNA sequence: TGTGCCAGCAAACCACTAGCGGGAGTTGAAGATACGCAGTATTTT.

Notes on this clonotype: One end of the junction is discordant with germline, which a read error may explain. The chain carries TRBV5-1 and TRBJ2-2; 10 positions agree with TRBD1. The CDR3 length is 19 residues. Germline CDR1 and CDR2: SGHRS and YFSETQ. The chain's CDR3 is CTSSTSRQGALSLGGELFF. CDR3 DNA sequence: TGCACCAGCAGCACCTCCCGACAGGGGGCTTTGTCCCTGGGCGGGGAGCTGTTTTTT.

The chain carries TRBV25-1 and TRBJ1-6; 9 bases map to TRBD1. The CDR3 is 17 residues long. CDR1 MGHDK and CDR2 SYGVNS come from the germline V gene. V dropped 7 bases and J dropped 9; count of bases not matched to a gene: 16. In DNA, the CDR3 is TGTGCCAGCACCTGGGGCACAGGGGGCGTGGGAACTTCACCCCTCCACTTT. Its translation: CASTWGTGGVGTSPLHF.

This clonotype has at least ten counts. V gene TRBV2 combines with J gene TRBJ2-7; 7 bases are shared with TRBD1. Trimming took 6 bases from V and 5 from J; bases not matched to a gene: 7. Looked up from germline, CDR1 is SNHLY and CDR2 is FYNNEI. The CDR3 is 13 amino acids. The CDR3 DNA reads as TGTGCCAGCAGAAATCAGGGGGTGGACGAGCAGTACTTC. Amino acids: CASRNQGVDEQYF.

At least ten counts were recorded for this clonotype. For the CDR3, the DNA is TGTGCCAGCAGTTCAGGGAGTGCTAGCTCCTACGAGCAGTACTTC. Its translation: CASSSGSASSYEQYF. The chain combines TRBV28 with TRBJ2-7; D is tentatively TRBD1 or TRBD2 (5 bases each). CDR1 is MDHEN and CDR2 is SYDVKM in the germline V gene. The CDR3 loop spans 15 amino acids. Deletions cut 4 bases from V and 0 bases from J, with 13 bases between.

The chain employs TRBV7-9 and TRBJ2-7; 9 bases are a match to TRBD2. The germline V gene has CDR1 SEHNR and CDR2 FQNEAQ (reference sequence). This CDR3 region has 19 residues. Trimming cost V 5 bases and J 0 bases; bases outside gene matches: 17. The chain's CDR3 is CASSHSGAGGPLHSYEQYF. The CDR3 DNA reads TGTGCCAGCAGCCATTCGGGGGCGGGAGGGCCTCTACACTCCTACGAGCAGTACTTC.

This clonotype was seen only a few times. The CDR3 region is CASSQGSGRWDEQFF. The CDR3 DNA reads as TGCGCCAGCAGCCAAGGTAGCGGGAGGTGGGATGAGCAGTTCTTC. The chain is built from TRBV4-1 and TRBJ2-1, with 10 bases that match TRBD2. Germline lookup yields CDR1 MGHRA and CDR2 YSYEKL. Trimming took 1 base from V and 8 from J; bases not matched to a gene: 5. The CDR3 consists of 15 residues.

This clonotype turned up a few times. V is TRBV27 and J is TRBJ1-4; 8 bases match TRBD1. Germline CDR1 is MNHEY and CDR2 is SMNVEV (reference sequence). The trim removed 5 bases at V and 8 bases at J, leaving 10 bases unmatched. This CDR3 comprises 15 residues. CDR3 nucleotide sequence: TGTGCCAGCAGTAACTCCGGGACAGGAGGGGAAAAACTGTTTTTT. Protein: CASSNSGTGGEKLFF.

Many counts were recorded for this clonotype. V usage is TRBV27 and J usage is TRBJ1-1, with a weak D call TRBD1 (6 bases). CDR1 and CDR2 (germline): MNHEY, SMNVEV (reference sequence). With 6 bases removed from V and 8 bases from J, the gap between germline ends came to 16 bases. The CDR3 is 13 residues long. The CDR3 spells CASSLSPGTEAFF. CDR3 nucleotide sequence: TGTGCCAGCAGCTTAAGCCCTGGGACAGAAGCTTTCTTT.

Ten or more counts support this clonotype. The chain carries TRBV2 and TRBJ2-7; the D is unclear. V was shortened by 3 bases and J by 2 bases, with 8 bases between the two germline ends. Germline assignment: CDR1 SNHLY and CDR2 FYNNEI. CDR3 size: 13 residues. In DNA form, the CDR3 reads TGTGCCAGCAGTGACTCCTTAACCTACGAGCAGTACTTC. This encodes CASSDSLTYEQYF.

The chain has TRBV5-1 and TRBJ2-3, with D perhaps being TRBD1 or TRBD2 (6 bases each). The ends were cut back, 0 bases at V and 6 bases at J, with 17 bases in the middle. Germline V lookup: CDR1 SGHRS, CDR2 YFSETQ. The CDR3 extends over 16 amino acids. The CDR3 loop reads CASSLVGGAPHDTQYF. CDR3 coding DNA: TGCGCCAGCAGCTTGGTGGGGGGCGCGCCACACGATACGCAGTATTTT.

This clonotype was found a few times. This chain links TRBV2 with TRBJ2-7; D gene uncertain. V shed 6 bases and J shed 13 bases, with 7 bases lying between them. Germline values: CDR1 SNHLY, CDR2 FYNNEI. The CDR3 covers 8 residues. Here the CDR3 reads CASRWPYF. CDR3 DNA: TGTGCCAGCAGATGGCCCTACTTC.

The chain is built from TRBV12-3 or TRBV12-4 and TRBJ2-2; D ambiguous. V was clipped by 5 bases and J by 7 bases, with 17 bases between them. This CDR3 has 15 residues. The DNA of the CDR3 is TGTGCCAGCAGTCCAACCGGAGTGTTGGGCGGGGAGCTGTTTTTT. Translated: CASSPTGVLGGELFF.